One and the same sample provided the 13 T cell receptor beta chains below, sequenced in a study of CD8 T cells in Susac syndrome. Roughly 0.45 to 1 ug RNA was reverse transcribed with random hexamers. TCRdb processed the immunoSEQ multiplex PCR reads anew with MiXCR; each CDR3 protein has one entry. The sample has hundreds of thousands of distinct CDR3 sequences; approximately 92% are singletons. What was sequenced was CD4+ T cells from PBMCs. The receptors derive from a human donor with multiple sclerosis.

V usage is TRBV20-1 and J usage is TRBJ2-1; 15 bases map to TRBD2. V lost 2 bases and J lost 1; bases outside the gene matches: 3. Germline lookup yields CDR1 DFQATT and CDR2 SNEGSKA (reference sequence). This CDR3 region has 17 residues. CDR3 protein: CSARPGLAGGSYNEQFF. In DNA, the CDR3 is TGCAGTGCTAGACCGGGACTAGCGGGGGGTTCCTACAATGAGCAGTTCTTC.

This clonotype appeared a few times. J is TRBJ2-7 and V is TRBV5-1; 8 positions match TRBD1. The germline V gene has CDR1 SGHRS and CDR2 YFSETQ. V lost 6 bases, J lost 6 bases, and 8 bases stayed unmatched. The CDR3 contains 13 residues. CDR3 loop: CASTTGDTSEQYF. The CDR3 DNA reads TGCGCCAGCACGACAGGGGACACCTCCGAGCAGTACTTC.

In this sample, this clonotype turned up a few times. V usage is TRBV11-2 and J usage is TRBJ2-3, with D unresolved. Trimming shortened V by 1 base and J by 1 base, and 0 bases separated the two germline ends. Per germline, CDR1 SGHAT and CDR2 FQNNGV. The CDR3 totals 12 residues. CDR3 coding DNA: TGTGCCAGCAGCTTAGGCACAGATACGCAGTATTTT. As protein: CASSLGTDTQYF.

The chain uses TRBV5-1 and TRBJ2-1, with D unclear. CDR1 SGHRS and CDR2 YFSETQ come from the germline V gene. The V gene lost 3 bases and the J gene lost 7 bases, with 11 bases spanning the gap. The CDR3 spans 13 residues. The CDR3 sequence: CASSSLLGNEQFF. The CDR3 DNA reads TGCGCCAGCAGCTCCCTGTTGGGTAATGAGCAGTTCTTC.

The V and J genes are TRBV7-2 and TRBJ2-2; 9 nucleotides align to TRBD2. V trimming: 8 bases; J trimming: 6 bases; junction bases outside the gene matches: 4. There are 13 residues in the CDR3. The germline V gene has CDR1 SGHTA and CDR2 FQGNSA. CDR3 sequence reads: CASQLAGPGELFF. The CDR3 DNA follows: TGTGCCAGCCAACTAGCGGGTCCCGGGGAGCTGTTTTTT.

CDR3 in DNA: TGTGCCAGTAGTATAGCTCAGCTTGTTAAACAGCCCCAGCATTTT. It encodes CASSIAQLVKQPQHF. The rearrangement joins TRBV19 to TRBJ1-5, with D unresolved. With 1 base removed from V and 7 bases from J, the gap between germline ends came to 14 bases. CDR1 is LNHDA, CDR2 SQIVND, per germline (reference sequence). The CDR3 consists of 15 residues.

The J gene is TRBJ2-7, the V gene TRBV2, with 11 positions matching TRBD2. The germline CDR1 and CDR2 sequences are SNHLY and FYNNEI. Trimming took 4 bases from V and 9 from J; bases not matched to a gene: 14. The CDR3 consists of 16 residues. CDR3 region: CASSAHVAGGTTGQYV. The CDR3 DNA reads TGTGCCAGCAGTGCGCATGTAGCGGGAGGGACTACGGGGCAGTACGTC.

The J gene is TRBJ2-2, the V gene TRBV10-3; unclear D gene. Germline V gives CDR1 ENHRY, CDR2 SYGVKD. V was shortened by 8 bases and J by 0 bases, with 7 bases between the two germline ends. CDR3 length: 13 amino acids. The DNA for the CDR3 is TGTGCCATCGCAGCCCCGAACACCGGGGAGCTGTTTTTT. It yields the protein CAIAAPNTGELFF.

This rearrangement joins TRBV11-2 to TRBJ2-2; perhaps TRBD2 as D (7 bases). The V end lost 0 bases, the J end lost 4 bases, and 15 bases lay between the germline ends. The CDR3 consists of 17 residues. Per the germline V gene, CDR1 is SGHAT and CDR2 is FQNNGV. CDR3 bases: TGTGCCAGCAGCTTAGACAGGGGCGGGAGCAGCACCGGGGAGCTGTTTTTT. Amino acids: CASSLDRGGSSTGELFF.

The chain has TRBV20-1 and TRBJ2-5; D unresolved. Germline V gene sequence: CDR1 DFQATT, CDR2 SNEGSKA (reference sequence). CDR3 length: 15 amino acids. V was trimmed by 2 bases and J by 7 bases, leaving 20 bases between them. CDR3 nucleotide sequence: TGCAGTGCTAGATTGGTGACTGGAGAGATGGGGACCCAGTACTTC. As protein: CSARLVTGEMGTQYF.

The J gene is TRBJ2-3, the V gene TRBV7-2, with TRBD2 matching 13 bases. The J segment lost 2 bases and the V segment lost 6 bases, leaving 5 bases of the junction unmatched. The CDR3 spans 16 residues. Germline CDR1 reads SGHTA; CDR2 reads FQGNSA. CDR3 region: CASRTGTSGTTDTQYF. CDR3 in DNA: TGTGCCAGCAGGACCGGGACTAGCGGGACCACAGATACGCAGTATTTT.

The chain couples TRBV29-1 to TRBJ2-3; 7 nucleotides match TRBD1. The germline V gene encodes CDR1 SQVTM and CDR2 ANQGSEA. The CDR3 loop spans 14 amino acids. J lost 2 bases, V lost 6 bases, and 8 bases had no gene match. This chain's CDR3 is CSVRQGPTTDTQYF. CDR3 in DNA: TGCAGCGTCCGACAGGGCCCCACCACAGATACGCAGTATTTT.

The count of this clonotype is one. V and J are TRBV6-1 and TRBJ1-1, with unresolved D. Germline CDR1 is MNHNS and CDR2 is SASEGT. The V end was cut by 6 bases, the J end by 3 bases, with 11 bases between. The CDR3 extends over 13 amino acids. The CDR3 bases are TGTGCCAGCAGCCCTTCCGGGTACACTGAAGCTTTCTTT. Its translation is CASSPSGYTEAFF.